These T cell receptor beta chains were read from a single sample in a study of T cell clonotyping in hematopoietic cell transplantation. Sequenced by immunoSEQ multiplex PCR; TCRdb stores in-frame clones only, minus some. The table includes about 36,000 clones, around 95% detected once. The sample in question was peripheral blood mononuclear cells, obtained before stem cell transplant. The receptors were sampled from a man aged 35-49 years with chronic myeloid leukemia. Some clones in this sample may be carry-over from other donors' samples. Both conserved end residues are part of each CDR3. Each record gives: J gene, D gene, clone size, V gene, CDR3 protein, CDR3 DNA. D genes are given only for firm matches. A clone size is listed for some rows: how often the clone was seen (once, few, many), or a class if it is expanded.

j_gene: TRBJ1-1
d_gene: .
abundance: .
v_gene: TRBV4-3
CDR3aa: CASSQEWANREAFF
CDR3nt: TGCGCCAGCAGCCAAGAGTGGGCGAACAGAGAAGCTTTCTTT

j_gene: TRBJ1-2
d_gene: .
abundance: .
v_gene: TRBV19
CDR3aa: CASSPQGSLNYGYTF
CDR3nt: TGTGCCAGTAGTCCCCAGGGGTCCCTTAACTATGGCTACACCTTC

j_gene: TRBJ1-2
d_gene: .
abundance: .
v_gene: TRBV4-1
CDR3aa: CASSQFMGGAGGGYTF
CDR3nt: TGCGCCAGCAGCCAATTCATGGGGGGCGCGGGGGGTGGCTACACCTTC

j_gene: TRBJ1-5
d_gene: .
abundance: .
v_gene: TRBV27
CDR3aa: CASSAGGGMSQPQHF
CDR3nt: TGTGCCAGCAGTGCCGGGGGGGGGATGAGTCAGCCCCAGCATTTT

j_gene: TRBJ2-2
d_gene: .
abundance: .
v_gene: TRBV7-2
CDR3aa: CASSPDSTNTGELFF
CDR3nt: TGTGCCAGCAGCCCGGACAGTACAAACACCGGGGAGCTGTTTTTT

j_gene: TRBJ2-2
d_gene: TRBD2
abundance: .
v_gene: TRBV30
CDR3aa: CAWSSGLARAGELFF
CDR3nt: TGTGCCTGGAGTTCGGGACTAGCAAGGGCCGGGGAGCTGTTTTTT

j_gene: TRBJ2-7
d_gene: TRBD1
abundance: .
v_gene: TRBV7-8
CDR3aa: CASSPYSGTGFFEQYF
CDR3nt: TGTGCCAGCAGCCCATACTCCGGGACAGGCTTTTTCGAGCAGTACTTC

j_gene: TRBJ1-1
d_gene: .
abundance: .
v_gene: TRBV4-1
CDR3aa: CASSPGFTEAFF
CDR3nt: TGCGCCAGCAGCCCAGGGTTCACTGAAGCTTTCTTT

j_gene: TRBJ1-2
d_gene: .
abundance: .
v_gene: TRBV27
CDR3aa: CASSRDRVGGYTF
CDR3nt: TGTGCCAGCAGTCGGGACCGCGTGGGTGGCTACACCTTC

j_gene: TRBJ2-7
d_gene: TRBD2
abundance: .
v_gene: TRBV28
CDR3aa: CASSPPTSGGVLPEQYF
CDR3nt: TGTGCCAGCAGTCCCCCAACTAGCGGGGGGGTACTCCCCGAGCAGTACTTC

j_gene: TRBJ1-4
d_gene: TRBD1
abundance: .
v_gene: TRBV9
CDR3aa: CASSVGTGTLNEKLFF
CDR3nt: TGTGCCAGCAGCGTAGGGACAGGCACCCTTAATGAAAAACTGTTTTTT

j_gene: TRBJ2-7
d_gene: TRBD1
abundance: .
v_gene: TRBV5-6
CDR3aa: CASSSNRQGGFKEQYF
CDR3nt: TGTGCCAGCAGCTCCAATCGACAGGGCGGTTTTAAGGAGCAGTACTTC

j_gene: TRBJ2-5
d_gene: .
abundance: once
v_gene: TRBV30
CDR3aa: CAWSFGQRQETQYF
CDR3nt: TGTGCCTGGAGTTTTGGACAGCGCCAAGAGACCCAGTACTTC

j_gene: TRBJ2-3
d_gene: TRBD1
abundance: .
v_gene: TRBV4-3
CDR3aa: CASSRGRGQGGSSSTDTQYF
CDR3nt: TGCGCCAGCAGCCGCGGAAGGGGACAGGGGGGCTCTTCTAGCACAGATACGCAGTATTTT

j_gene: TRBJ2-7
d_gene: .
abundance: .
v_gene: TRBV29-1
CDR3aa: CSVVLPPYEQYF
CDR3nt: TGCAGCGTCGTATTACCGCCCTACGAGCAGTACTTC

j_gene: TRBJ2-1
d_gene: TRBD2
abundance: few
v_gene: TRBV28
CDR3aa: CASSPPGLAGGNEQFF
CDR3nt: TGTGCCAGCAGTCCCCCGGGACTAGCGGGGGGGAATGAGCAGTTCTTC

j_gene: TRBJ2-7
d_gene: .
abundance: .
v_gene: TRBV29-1
CDR3aa: CSVGSGEPYEQYF
CDR3nt: TGCAGCGTTGGTTCCGGGGAACCCTACGAGCAGTACTTC

j_gene: TRBJ1-5
d_gene: .
abundance: .
v_gene: TRBV30
CDR3aa: CAWSHPTGRNQPQHF
CDR3nt: TGTGCCTGGAGTCATCCGACAGGTCGCAATCAGCCCCAGCATTTT

j_gene: TRBJ2-7
d_gene: TRBD1
abundance: .
v_gene: TRBV28
CDR3aa: CASTSRGYEQYF
CDR3nt: TGTGCCAGCACCTCCAGGGGGTACGAGCAGTACTTC

j_gene: TRBJ1-2
d_gene: .
abundance: .
v_gene: TRBV4-1
CDR3aa: CASNDPGQSYGYTF
CDR3nt: TGCGCCAGCAATGACCCGGGGCAGTCCTATGGCTACACCTTC

j_gene: TRBJ1-2
d_gene: .
abundance: once
v_gene: TRBV19
CDR3aa: CASSAQPPGGYTF
CDR3nt: TGTGCCAGTAGTGCTCAGCCCCCGGGAGGCTACACCTTC

j_gene: TRBJ2-7
d_gene: TRBD1
abundance: .
v_gene: TRBV11-3
CDR3aa: CASSEGQPYEQYF
CDR3nt: TGTGCCAGCAGCGAGGGACAGCCCTACGAGCAGTACTTC